These T cell receptor beta chains were read from a single sample in a study of OX40 agonist ivuxolimab in advanced cancers. Assay used: immunoSEQ multiplex PCR; TCRdb lists only in-frame clones, some missing. The data contain over 70,000 clones, about 93% of them singletons. The sample consisted of CD4+ or CD8+ T cells sorted from blood, taken in a trial of the OX40 agonist ivuxolimab. Receptor source: an adult with an advanced solid tumor such as melanoma, head and neck, liver or kidney cancer. Both conserved end residues are trimmed from each CDR3. Fields, in order: V gene, clone size, CDR3 protein. Size tells how often a clone was seen (once, few, many) or the class of an expanded clone, and some rows leave it out.

v_call: TRBV4-1
clone_size: .
cdr3_aa: ASSQSGTGLGQPQH

v_call: TRBV28
clone_size: once
cdr3_aa: ASTLGAGYEQY

v_call: TRBV4-2
clone_size: few
cdr3_aa: ASSQAPLSTEAF

v_call: TRBV2
clone_size: .
cdr3_aa: ASSEARDRATYEQY

v_call: TRBV29-1
clone_size: .
cdr3_aa: SVEEEGTRADTQY

v_call: TRBV5-6
clone_size: .
cdr3_aa: ASSLGGAGLGEQY

v_call: TRBV6-5
clone_size: .
cdr3_aa: ASSYDPGHYGYT

v_call: TRBV4-3
clone_size: .
cdr3_aa: ASSQDRGLPSYNEQF

v_call: TRBV5-4
clone_size: .
cdr3_aa: ASSSLGGGPFDEQF

v_call: TRBV18
clone_size: .
cdr3_aa: ASSPRVGEQGDEQY

v_call: TRBV5-1
clone_size: .
cdr3_aa: ASSLGQGRNQPQH

v_call: TRBV9
clone_size: .
cdr3_aa: ASSVAPGGTVYEQY

v_call: TRBV7-8
clone_size: .
cdr3_aa: ASSPRTVETQY

v_call: TRBV6-5
clone_size: .
cdr3_aa: ASSPRDISNQPQH

v_call: TRBV7-7
clone_size: .
cdr3_aa: ASASGAKETQY

v_call: TRBV5-4
clone_size: .
cdr3_aa: ASSNSGSSYEQY

v_call: TRBV4-1
clone_size: .
cdr3_aa: ASSRQGYTEAF

v_call: TRBV29-1
clone_size: .
cdr3_aa: SVGLGYLETEAF

v_call: TRBV29-1
clone_size: .
cdr3_aa: SVEEDSGRPYEQY

v_call: TRBV4-1
clone_size: .
cdr3_aa: ASSQLGFSMETQY

v_call: TRBV28
clone_size: .
cdr3_aa: ASTPEGATDYNEQF

v_call: TRBV7-9
clone_size: .
cdr3_aa: ASSFAVGGPDNEQF

v_call: TRBV2
clone_size: .
cdr3_aa: ASSEHLRDTATNEKLF

v_call: TRBV7-9
clone_size: .
cdr3_aa: ASSFAGRGQPQH

v_call: TRBV28
clone_size: .
cdr3_aa: ASSADSLEAF

v_call: TRBV15
clone_size: .
cdr3_aa: ATSRDIGTGEDYT

v_call: TRBV6-6
clone_size: .
cdr3_aa: ASSPSGTGTYEQY

v_call: TRBV2
clone_size: few
cdr3_aa: ASGTGDTSYNSPLH

v_call: TRBV7-6
clone_size: .
cdr3_aa: ASSSPDGGRSYEQY

v_call: TRBV5-5
clone_size: .
cdr3_aa: ASSTGVSSGNTIY

v_call: TRBV28
clone_size: .
cdr3_aa: ASPISGSHYHRYGYT

v_call: TRBV7-2
clone_size: .
cdr3_aa: ASSSWTDLNSPLH

v_call: TRBV7-9
clone_size: .
cdr3_aa: LAGIYNEQF

v_call: TRBV6-1
clone_size: .
cdr3_aa: ASSENGQGWNQPQH

v_call: TRBV11-3
clone_size: .
cdr3_aa: ASSTRTGSTDTQY

v_call: TRBV21-1
clone_size: .
cdr3_aa: AGLAVSGGALSEETQY

v_call: TRBV7-2
clone_size: .
cdr3_aa: ASSLEGLAGGSSYNEQF

v_call: TRBV30
clone_size: .
cdr3_aa: AWSVGSSGGRTNTQY

v_call: TRBV14
clone_size: .
cdr3_aa: ASSQDRGEGRDNEQF

v_call: TRBV29-1
clone_size: .
cdr3_aa: SVEDGTGQGTQY

v_call: TRBV29-1
clone_size: .
cdr3_aa: SVEAGSHPEQY

v_call: TRBV7-3
clone_size: .
cdr3_aa: ASSIAGGKDTQY

v_call: TRBV7-9
clone_size: .
cdr3_aa: ATSTSATNTGELF

v_call: TRBV9
clone_size: .
cdr3_aa: ASSVASRSATNEKLF

v_call: TRBV7-9
clone_size: .
cdr3_aa: ASSLSLTSGGSTDTQY

v_call: TRBV2
clone_size: .
cdr3_aa: ASTRRGVGTEAF

v_call: TRBV9
clone_size: .
cdr3_aa: ASSAEGTGIEAF

v_call: TRBV10-3
clone_size: .
cdr3_aa: AIAWGRAITDTQY

v_call: TRBV7-6
clone_size: .
cdr3_aa: ASSFPLAGGSYNEQF

v_call: TRBV7-2
clone_size: .
cdr3_aa: ASSLAGWANQPQH

v_call: TRBV6-7
clone_size: .
cdr3_aa: ASSTPGQMQETQY

v_call: TRBV25-1
clone_size: .
cdr3_aa: ASSEYGAHEQY

v_call: TRBV6-1
clone_size: .
cdr3_aa: ASSLTGDLNTEAF

v_call: TRBV27
clone_size: .
cdr3_aa: ASSVRDRGEETQY